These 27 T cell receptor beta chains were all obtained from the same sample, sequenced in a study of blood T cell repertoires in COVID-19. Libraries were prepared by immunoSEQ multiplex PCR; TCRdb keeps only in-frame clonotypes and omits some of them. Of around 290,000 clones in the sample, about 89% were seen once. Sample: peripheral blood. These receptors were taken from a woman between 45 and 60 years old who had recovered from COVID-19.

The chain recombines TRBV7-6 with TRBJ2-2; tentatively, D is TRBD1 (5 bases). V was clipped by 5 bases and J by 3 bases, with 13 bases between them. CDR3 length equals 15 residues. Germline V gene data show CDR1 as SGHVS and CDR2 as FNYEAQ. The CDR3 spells CASSPTDSDTGELFF. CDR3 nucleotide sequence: TGTGCCAGCAGCCCGACAGACTCGGACACCGGGGAGCTGTTTTTT.

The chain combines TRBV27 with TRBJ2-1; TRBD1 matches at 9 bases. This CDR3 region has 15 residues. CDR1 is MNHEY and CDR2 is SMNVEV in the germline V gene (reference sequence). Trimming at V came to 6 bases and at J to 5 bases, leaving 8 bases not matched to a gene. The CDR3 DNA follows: TGTGCCAGCAGGGGGAACAGGGGGCCCGACAATGAGCAGTTCTTC. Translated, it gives CASRGNRGPDNEQFF.

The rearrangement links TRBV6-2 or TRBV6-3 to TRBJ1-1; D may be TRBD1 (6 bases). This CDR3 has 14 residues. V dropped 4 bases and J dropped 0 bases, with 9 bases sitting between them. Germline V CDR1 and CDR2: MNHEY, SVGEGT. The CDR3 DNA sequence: TGTGCCAGCAGTTCTGGACAGATGAACACTGAAGCTTTCTTT. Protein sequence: CASSSGQMNTEAFF.

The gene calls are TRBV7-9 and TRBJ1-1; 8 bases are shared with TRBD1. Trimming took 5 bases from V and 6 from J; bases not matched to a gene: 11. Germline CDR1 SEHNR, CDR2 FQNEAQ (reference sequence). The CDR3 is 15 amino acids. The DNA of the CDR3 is TGTGCCAGCAGCCTCCCCGACAGGGGCATCCCTGAAGCTTTCTTT. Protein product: CASSLPDRGIPEAFF.

CDR3 region: CASSGTLRDQPQHF. For the CDR3, the DNA is TGTGCCAGCAGTGGGACCCTCAGGGATCAGCCCCAGCATTTT. The rearrangement links TRBV2 to TRBJ1-5; TRBD1 is a possible D gene (5 bases). The V end was cut by 4 bases, the J end by 5 bases, with 12 bases between. The germline V gene has CDR1 SNHLY and CDR2 FYNNEI. This CDR3 is built from 14 residues. Full variable domain (missing parts from reference TRBV2 and TRBJ1-5): EPEVTQTPSHQVTQMGQEVILRCVPISNHLYFYWYRQILGQKVEFLVSFYNNEISEKSEIFDDQFSVERPDGSNFTLKIRSTKLEDSAMYFCASSGTLRDQPQHFGDGTRLSIL.

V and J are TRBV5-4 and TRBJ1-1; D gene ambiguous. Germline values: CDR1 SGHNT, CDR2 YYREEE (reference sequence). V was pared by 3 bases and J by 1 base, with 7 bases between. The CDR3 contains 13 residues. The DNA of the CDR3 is TGTGCCAGCAGCTCACGAGAGAACACTGAAGCTTTCTTT. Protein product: CASSSRENTEAFF.

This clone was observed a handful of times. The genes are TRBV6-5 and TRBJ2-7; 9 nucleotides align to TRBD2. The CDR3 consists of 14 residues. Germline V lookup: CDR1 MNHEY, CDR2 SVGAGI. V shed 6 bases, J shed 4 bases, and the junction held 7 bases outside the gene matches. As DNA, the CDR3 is TGTGCCAGCAGCCCCGGGACTAGCAGGTACGAGCAGTACTTC. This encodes CASSPGTSRYEQYF.

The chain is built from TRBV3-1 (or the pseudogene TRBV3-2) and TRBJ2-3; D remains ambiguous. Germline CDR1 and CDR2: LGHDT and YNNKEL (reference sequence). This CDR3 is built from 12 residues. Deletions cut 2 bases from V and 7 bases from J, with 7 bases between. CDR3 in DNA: TGTGCCAGCAGCCAAACGAGAAATACGCAGTATTTT. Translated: CASSQTRNTQYF.

CDR3 in amino acids: CASRLAGPTDTQYF. CDR3 nucleotide sequence: TGTGCCAGCAGACTAGCGGGGCCCACAGATACGCAGTATTTT. The chain links TRBV2 to TRBJ2-3; TRBD2 matches 10 bases. V gave up 6 bases and J gave up 2 bases; unmatched junction bases: 2. This CDR3 has 14 residues. Germline V CDR1 and CDR2: SNHLY, FYNNEI.

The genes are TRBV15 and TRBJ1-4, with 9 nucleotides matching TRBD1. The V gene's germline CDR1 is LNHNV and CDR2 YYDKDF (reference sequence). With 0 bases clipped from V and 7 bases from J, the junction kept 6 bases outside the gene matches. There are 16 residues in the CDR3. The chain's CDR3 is CATSRELQGAGEKLFF. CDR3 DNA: TGTGCCACCAGCAGAGAGCTACAGGGGGCGGGTGAAAAACTGTTTTTT.

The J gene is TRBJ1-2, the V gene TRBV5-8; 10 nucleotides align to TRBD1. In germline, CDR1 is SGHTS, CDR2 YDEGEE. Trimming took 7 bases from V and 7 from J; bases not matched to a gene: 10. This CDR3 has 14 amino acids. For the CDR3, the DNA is TGTGCCAGCGTACATCGGACAGGGGGAGGTGGCTACACCTTC. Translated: CASVHRTGGGGYTF.

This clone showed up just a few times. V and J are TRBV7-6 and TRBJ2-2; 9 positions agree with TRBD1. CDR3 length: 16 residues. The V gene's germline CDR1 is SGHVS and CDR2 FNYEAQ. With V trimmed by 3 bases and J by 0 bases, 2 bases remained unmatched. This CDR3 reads CASSLGQGTNTGELFF. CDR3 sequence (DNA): TGTGCCAGCAGCTTGGGACAGGGCACGAACACCGGGGAGCTGTTTTTT. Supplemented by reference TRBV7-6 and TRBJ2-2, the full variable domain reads GAGVSQSPRYKVTKRGQDVALRCDPISGHVSLYWYRQALGQGPEFLTYFNYEAQQDKSGLPNDRFSAERPEGSISTLTIQRTEQRDSAMYRCASSLGQGTNTGELFFGEGSRLTVL.

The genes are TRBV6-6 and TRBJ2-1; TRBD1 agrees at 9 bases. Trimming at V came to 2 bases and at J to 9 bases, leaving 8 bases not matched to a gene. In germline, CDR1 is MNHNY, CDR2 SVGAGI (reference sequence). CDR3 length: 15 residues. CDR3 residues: CASSYRDRVSGEQFF. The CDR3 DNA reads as TGTGCCAGCAGTTACCGGGACAGGGTCTCGGGTGAGCAGTTCTTC.

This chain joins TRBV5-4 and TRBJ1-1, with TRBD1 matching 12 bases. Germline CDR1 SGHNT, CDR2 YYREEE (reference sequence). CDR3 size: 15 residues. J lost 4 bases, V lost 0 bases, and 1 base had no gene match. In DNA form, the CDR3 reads TGTGCCAGCAGCTTGGGGGGACAGGGGGCCACTGAAGCTTTCTTT. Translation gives CASSLGGQGATEAFF.

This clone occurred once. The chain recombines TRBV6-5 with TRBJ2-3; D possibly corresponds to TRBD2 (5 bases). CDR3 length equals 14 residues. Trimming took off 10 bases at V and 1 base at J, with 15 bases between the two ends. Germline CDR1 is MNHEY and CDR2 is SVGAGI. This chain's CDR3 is CAIGGGDGTDTQYF. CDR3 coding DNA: TGTGCCATAGGTGGAGGAGACGGCACAGATACGCAGTATTTT.

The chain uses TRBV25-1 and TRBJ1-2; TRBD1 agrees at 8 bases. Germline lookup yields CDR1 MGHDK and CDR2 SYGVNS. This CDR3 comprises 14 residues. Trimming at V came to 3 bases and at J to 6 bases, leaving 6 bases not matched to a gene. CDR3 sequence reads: CASSDYKQGDGYTF. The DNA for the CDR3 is TGTGCCAGCAGTGATTACAAACAGGGGGATGGCTACACCTTC.

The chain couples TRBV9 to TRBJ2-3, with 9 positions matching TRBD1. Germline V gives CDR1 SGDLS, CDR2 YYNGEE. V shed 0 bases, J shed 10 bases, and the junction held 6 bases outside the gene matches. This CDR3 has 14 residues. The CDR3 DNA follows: TGTGCCAGCAGCGTAGTGGACAGGGGTAGGGCGCAGTATTTT. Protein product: CASSVVDRGRAQYF.

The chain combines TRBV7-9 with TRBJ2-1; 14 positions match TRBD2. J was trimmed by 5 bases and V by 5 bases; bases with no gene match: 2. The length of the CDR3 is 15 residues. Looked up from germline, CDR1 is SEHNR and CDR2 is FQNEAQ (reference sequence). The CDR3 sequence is CASSRTSGGNNEQFF. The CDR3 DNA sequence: TGTGCCAGCAGCCGGACTAGCGGGGGGAACAATGAGCAGTTCTTC.

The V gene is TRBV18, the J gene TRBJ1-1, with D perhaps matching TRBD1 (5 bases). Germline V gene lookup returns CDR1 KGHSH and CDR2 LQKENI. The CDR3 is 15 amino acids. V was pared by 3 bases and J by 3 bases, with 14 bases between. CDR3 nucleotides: TGTGCCAGCTCACCTCCAGGGAAAGGGGACACTGAAGCTTTCTTT. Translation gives CASSPPGKGDTEAFF.

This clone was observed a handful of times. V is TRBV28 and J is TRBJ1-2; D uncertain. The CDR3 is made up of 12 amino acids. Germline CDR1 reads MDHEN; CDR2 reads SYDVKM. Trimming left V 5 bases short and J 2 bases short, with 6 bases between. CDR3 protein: CASSLENYGYTF. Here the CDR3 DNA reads TGTGCCAGCAGTCTTGAGAACTATGGCTACACCTTC.

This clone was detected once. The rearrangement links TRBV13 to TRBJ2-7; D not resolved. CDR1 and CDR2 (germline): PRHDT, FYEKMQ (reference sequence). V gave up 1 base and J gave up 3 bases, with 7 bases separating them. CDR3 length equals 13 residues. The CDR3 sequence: CASSLDSNYEQYF. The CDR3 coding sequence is TGTGCCAGCAGCTTAGACAGCAACTACGAGCAGTACTTC.

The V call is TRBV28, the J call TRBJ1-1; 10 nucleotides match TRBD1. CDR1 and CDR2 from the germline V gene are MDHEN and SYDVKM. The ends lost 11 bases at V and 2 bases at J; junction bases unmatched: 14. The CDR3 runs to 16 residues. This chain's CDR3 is CAAKGGTGVPNTEAFF. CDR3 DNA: TGTGCCGCCAAAGGTGGGACAGGGGTACCCAACACTGAAGCTTTCTTT.

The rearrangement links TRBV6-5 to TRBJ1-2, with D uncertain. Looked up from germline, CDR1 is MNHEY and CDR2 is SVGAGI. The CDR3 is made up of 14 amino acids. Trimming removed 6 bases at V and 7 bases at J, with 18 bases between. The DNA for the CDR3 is TGTGCCAGCAGAGCCTCGGGGAAGGGTGCTGGCTACACCTTC. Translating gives CASRASGKGAGYTF.

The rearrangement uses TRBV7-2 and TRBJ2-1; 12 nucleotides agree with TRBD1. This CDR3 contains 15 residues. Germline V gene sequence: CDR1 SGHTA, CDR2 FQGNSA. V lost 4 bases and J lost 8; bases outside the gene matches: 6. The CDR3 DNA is TGTGCCAGCAGCTCTCCGGGACAGGGGGCGGATGAGCAGTTCTTC. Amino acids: CASSSPGQGADEQFF.

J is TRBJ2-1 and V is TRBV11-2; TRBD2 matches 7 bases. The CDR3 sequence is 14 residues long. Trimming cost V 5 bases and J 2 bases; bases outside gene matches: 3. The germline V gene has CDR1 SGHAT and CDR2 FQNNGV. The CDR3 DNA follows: TGTGCCAGCAGCGCTACTAGCGCCTACAATGAGCAGTTCTTC. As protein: CASSATSAYNEQFF. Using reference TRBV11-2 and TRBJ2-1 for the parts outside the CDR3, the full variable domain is EAGVAQSPRYKIIEKRQSVAFWCNPISGHATLYWYQQILGQGPKLLIQFQNNGVVDDSQLPKDRFSAERLKGVDSTLKIQPAKLEDSAVYLCASSATSAYNEQFFGPGTRLTVL.

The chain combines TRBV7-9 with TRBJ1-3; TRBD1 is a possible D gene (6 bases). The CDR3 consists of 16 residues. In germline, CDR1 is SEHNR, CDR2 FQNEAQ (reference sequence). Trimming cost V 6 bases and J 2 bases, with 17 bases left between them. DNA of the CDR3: TGTGCCAGCAGGCAAAACAGGACAGCCGCTGGAAACACCATATATTTT. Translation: CASRQNRTAAGNTIYF.

The CDR3 here is CASSPLTSPDTQYF. CDR3 bases: TGTGCCAGCTCACCACTGACTAGCCCAGATACGCAGTATTTT. The rearrangement joins TRBV18 to TRBJ2-3; 7 positions match TRBD2. CDR3 size: 14 residues. V shed 1 base and J 4 bases; nucleotides not matched to a gene: 2. Per germline, CDR1 KGHSH and CDR2 LQKENI.